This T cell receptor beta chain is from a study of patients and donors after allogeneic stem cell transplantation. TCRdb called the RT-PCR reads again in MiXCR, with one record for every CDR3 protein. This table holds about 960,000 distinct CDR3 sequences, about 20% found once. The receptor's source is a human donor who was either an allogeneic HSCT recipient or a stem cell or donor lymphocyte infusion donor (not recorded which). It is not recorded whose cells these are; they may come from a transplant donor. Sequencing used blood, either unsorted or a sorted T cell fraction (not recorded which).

CDR3 bases: TGTGCCAGTAGTTTTAGGGTGGCAGGCACCGGGGAGCTGTTTTTT. Translation: CASSFRVAGTGELFF. The chain employs TRBV19 and TRBJ2-2; D not certain. V shed 5 bases and J shed 4 bases, with 14 bases lying between them. The CDR3 is 15 residues long. From germline, CDR1 is LNHDA and CDR2 SQIVND (reference sequence).